The clone carrying this T cell receptor beta chain was recorded a few times. This sample is part of a study of human T cells and chemical hapten exposure. V was clipped by 5 bases and J by 5 bases; unmatched bases: 9. Germline values: CDR1 MDHEN, CDR2 SYDVKM. The length of the CDR3 is 15 residues. TCRdb re-derived calls from the RACE reads in MiXCR, one entry per CDR3 protein. The data show tens of thousands of distinct CDR3 sequences, approximately 11% seen once. Time point: patch test 3, about 24 weeks after DPC sensitization. Treatment noted: therapeutic diphenylcyclopropenone sensitization with weekly scalp DPC. Unseparated into fractions, whole blood served as the source from which total RNA was extracted.

The input for sequencing was whole blood, taken in connection with sensitization to the hapten diphenylcyclopropenone (DPC). This sequence originates from a woman between 40 and 50 years old with alopecia areata. Some clones in this sample may be carry-over from other donors' samples. The chain is built from TRBV28 and TRBJ2-5; 9 bases are a match to TRBD2. The CDR3 here is CASSPSGLARETQYF. The CDR3 coding sequence is TGTGCCAGCAGTCCAAGTGGACTAGCGCGTGAGACCCAGTACTTC.